These 23 T cell receptor beta chains were sequenced from one sample in a study of CD8 T cells in Susac syndrome. Reverse transcription of 0.5 to 1 ug RNA was performed with random hexamers. TCRdb called the immunoSEQ multiplex PCR reads again in MiXCR, with one record for every CDR3 protein. The sample gives approximately 200,000 distinct CDR3 sequences, 95% of which show up once; around 0.08% is in the top ten. Input material: CD4+ T cells from PBMCs. The receptors shown here come from a human donor with multiple sclerosis.

The rearrangement links TRBV23-1 to TRBJ2-2, with D tentatively TRBD2 (6 bases). TRBV23-1 is marked as an open reading frame, function uncertain. V lost 4 bases and J 2 bases, leaving 11 bases between the germline ends. CDR3 length: 15 residues. DNA of the CDR3: TGCGCCAGCAGTCGGCTAGGACTAAACACCGGGGAGCTGTTTTTT. Translating it yields CASSRLGLNTGELFF.

This sequence joins TRBV7-9 and TRBJ2-2, with D unresolved. V was shortened by 5 bases and J by 5 bases, with 27 bases between the two germline ends. Germline lookup yields CDR1 SEHNR and CDR2 FQNEAQ (reference sequence). The CDR3 length is 19 residues. The CDR3 region has the DNA TGTGCCAGCAGCCGTATCGTAACACCTCGGCAGTCTAGGACCGGGGAGCTGTTTTTT. Encoded protein: CASSRIVTPRQSRTGELFF.

The chain uses TRBV30 and TRBJ2-3, with D perhaps given as TRBD1 or TRBD2 (5 bases each). The V and J ends lost 5 bases and 2 bases respectively, with 14 bases between them. From germline, CDR1 is GTSNPN and CDR2 SVGIG (reference sequence). The CDR3 has 14 residues. The CDR3 sequence is CAWSGEGTTDTQYF. DNA for the CDR3: TGTGCCTGGTCCGGAGAAGGGACCACAGATACGCAGTATTTT.

The gene calls are TRBV30 and TRBJ2-5; the D gene is possibly TRBD1 (7 bases). The CDR3 spans 14 residues. Germline V gives CDR1 GTSNPN, CDR2 SVGIG (reference sequence). The V and J ends lost 4 bases and 4 bases respectively, with 16 bases between them. CDR3 bases: TGTGCCTGGAATAACAGGGGAGGCCCAGAGACCCAGTACTTC. The encoded protein is CAWNNRGGPETQYF. The variable domain in full, with the rest retrieved from reference TRBV30 and TRBJ2-5, is SQTIHQWPATLVQPVGSPLSLECTVEGTSNPNLYWYRQAAGRGLQLLFYSVGIGQISSEVPQNLSASRPQDRQFILSSKKLLLSDSGFYLCAWNNRGGPETQYFGPGTRLLVL.

J is TRBJ1-2 and V is TRBV5-4; 8 bases are shared with TRBD1. This CDR3 contains 18 residues. V shed 3 bases, J shed 4 bases, and the junction held 17 bases outside the gene matches. Germline assignment: CDR1 SGHNT and CDR2 YYREEE (reference sequence). CDR3 DNA: TGTGCCAGCAGCTACCGAACCGGGACAGGCCTTTCCCTCTATGGCTACACCTTC. This sequence encodes CASSYRTGTGLSLYGYTF.

This clonotype was recorded only once. The rearrangement uses TRBV20-1 and TRBJ2-3, with 9 bases that match TRBD1. Germline assignment: CDR1 DFQATT and CDR2 SNEGSKA (reference sequence). V shed 4 bases and J 0 bases; nucleotides not matched to a gene: 2. This CDR3 region has 14 residues. The DNA for the CDR3 is TGCAGTGCTACCGGGACAGGGAGCACAGATACGCAGTATTTT. This translates into CSATGTGSTDTQYF.

V and J are TRBV29-1 and TRBJ1-3; D call uncertain. Germline loops: CDR1 SQVTM, CDR2 ANQGSEA. The CDR3 extends over 13 amino acids. Trimming took off 2 bases at V and 5 bases at J, with 10 bases between the two ends. CDR3 residues: CSVEKDLRNTIYF. The DNA for the CDR3 is TGCAGCGTTGAAAAGGATCTTCGAAACACCATATATTTT.

This clonotype appeared once. The rearrangement links TRBV2 to TRBJ2-7, with D perhaps TRBD2 (6 bases). Trimming shortened V by 10 bases and J by 0 bases, and 16 bases separated the two germline ends. CDR3 length equals 14 residues. In germline, CDR1 is SNHLY, CDR2 FYNNEI. CDR3 region: CATKGTSSSYEQYF. For the CDR3, the DNA is TGTGCCACCAAAGGGACTTCTAGCTCCTACGAGCAGTACTTC.

This chain connects TRBV19 to TRBJ1-1; no reliable D call. CDR1 and CDR2 from the germline V gene are LNHDA and SQIVND (reference sequence). CDR3 length equals 13 residues. The V and J ends lost 7 bases and 1 base respectively, with 10 bases between them. The CDR3 DNA reads TGTGCCAGTACCACTTCGGGGAACACTGAAGCTTTCTTT. This codes for CASTTSGNTEAFF. The full variable domain, completed using reference TRBV19 and TRBJ1-1, is DGGITQSPKYLFRKEGQNVTLSCEQNLNHDAMYWYRQDPGQGLRLIYYSQIVNDFQKGDIAEGYSVSREKKESFPLTVTSAQKNPTAFYLCASTTSGNTEAFFGQGTRLTVV.

The chain employs TRBV13 and TRBJ2-7; 10 nucleotides agree with TRBD1. The CDR3 is made up of 14 amino acids. V lost 5 bases, J lost 2 bases, and 3 bases stayed unmatched. Looked up from germline, CDR1 is PRHDT and CDR2 is FYEKMQ (reference sequence). Here the CDR3 reads CASSGGQGTYEQYF. In nucleotides, the CDR3 is TGTGCCAGCAGCGGGGGACAGGGGACCTACGAGCAGTACTTC. Complete variable domain (other parts from reference TRBV13 and TRBJ2-7): AAGVIQSPRHLIKEKRETATLKCYPIPRHDTVYWYQQGPGQDPQFLISFYEKMQSDKGSIPDRFSAQQFSDYHSELNMSSLELGDSALYFCASSGGQGTYEQYFGPGTRLTVT.

For the CDR3, the DNA is TGTGCCAGCAGTTTACGCGGACAGGGGCCACGAGGAACTGAAGCTTTCTTT. Protein sequence: CASSLRGQGPRGTEAFF. The rearrangement joins TRBV27 to TRBJ1-1; the match to TRBD1 covers 9 bases. The CDR3 consists of 17 residues. Germline CDR1 MNHEY, CDR2 SMNVEV (reference sequence). With 2 bases clipped from V and 5 bases from J, the junction kept 12 bases outside the gene matches.

The chain couples TRBV20-1 to TRBJ1-2; 8 bases line up with TRBD1. The germline gives CDR1 DFQATT, CDR2 SNEGSKA (reference sequence). CDR3 length: 13 residues. The J segment lost 9 bases and the V segment lost 4 bases, leaving 10 bases of the junction unmatched. The CDR3 region is CSATLNRGASYTF. The DNA of the CDR3 is TGCAGTGCTACGCTGAACAGGGGGGCGAGCTACACCTTC.

This clonotype appeared once. The rearrangement joins TRBV19 to TRBJ1-2; TRBD1 aligns across 10 bases. The CDR3 spans 15 residues. CDR1 LNHDA and CDR2 SQIVND come from the germline V gene (reference sequence). V dropped 5 bases and J dropped 3; count of bases not matched to a gene: 6. CDR3 sequence reads: CASSSTGGADYGYTF. As DNA, the CDR3 is TGTGCCAGTAGTTCGACAGGGGGCGCGGACTATGGCTACACCTTC.

This chain joins TRBV3-1 and TRBJ2-7; TRBD1 matches at 12 bases. Trimming cost V 6 bases and J 8 bases; bases outside gene matches: 17. The CDR3 consists of 17 residues. Germline loops: CDR1 LGHDT, CDR2 YNNKEL (reference sequence). DNA of the CDR3: TGTGCCAGCAGGAAAACCGGGACAGGGGGCCGCCTTCCGCAGCAGTACTTC. Its translation is CASRKTGTGGRLPQQYF.

The chain has TRBV3-1 and TRBJ2-7; no clear D. V was clipped by 0 bases and J by 3 bases, with 6 bases between them. Germline CDR1 and CDR2: LGHDT and YNNKEL (reference sequence). The CDR3 contains 13 residues. The CDR3 here is CASSQDAHYEQYF. CDR3 bases: TGTGCCAGCAGCCAAGATGCCCACTACGAGCAGTACTTC.

The chain joins TRBV10-3 to TRBJ2-1; the match to TRBD1 covers 9 bases. The CDR3 covers 11 residues. The germline V gene encodes CDR1 ENHRY and CDR2 SYGVKD. V was clipped by 6 bases and J by 16 bases; unmatched bases: 7. CDR3 loop: CAIRRQGEDFF. The CDR3 DNA reads TGTGCCATCAGGAGACAGGGGGAGGATTTCTTC.

The rearrangement joins TRBV5-1 to TRBJ2-1; 7 bases fit TRBD1. Germline-derived CDR1 and CDR2 are SGHRS and YFSETQ. CDR3 length: 13 residues. Trimming at V came to 4 bases and at J to 15 bases, leaving 13 bases not matched to a gene. The CDR3 loop reads CASSPLPTGEVFF. The DNA of the CDR3 is TGCGCCAGCAGCCCGCTGCCTACAGGGGAAGTGTTCTTC.

This clonotype occurred once. The chain is built from TRBV18 and TRBJ1-6; possible D gene TRBD1, 5 bases. Trimming removed 3 bases at V and 10 bases at J, with 13 bases between. The germline V gene has CDR1 KGHSH and CDR2 LQKENI. The CDR3 runs 14 residues. CDR3 nucleotide sequence: TGTGCCAGCTCACCCGGCGGGGCTAACTCACCCCTCCACTTT. It translates to CASSPGGANSPLHF.

V is TRBV5-4 and J is TRBJ2-2; possibly TRBD1 for D (6 bases). Germline CDR1 is SGHNT and CDR2 is YYREEE (reference sequence). This CDR3 comprises 14 residues. Trimming cost V 1 base and J 6 bases, with 10 bases left between them. In DNA, the CDR3 is TGTGCCAGCAGCTTGTGGGGGCCCCCCGGGGAGCTGTTTTTT. It yields the protein CASSLWGPPGELFF.

The chain couples TRBV29-1 to TRBJ2-5; 12 bases agree with TRBD2. The germline CDR1 and CDR2 sequences are SQVTM and ANQGSEA. With V trimmed by 7 bases and J by 9 bases, 9 bases remained unmatched. This CDR3 has 13 residues. This CDR3 is CSALAGGASAQYF. CDR3 nucleotide sequence: TGCAGCGCCCTAGCGGGGGGGGCTTCGGCCCAGTACTTC. The variable domain in full, with the rest retrieved from reference TRBV29-1 and TRBJ2-5, is SAVISQKPSRDICQRGTSLTIQCQVDSQVTMMFWYRQQPGQSLTLIATANQGSEATYESGFVIDKFPISRPNLTFSTLTVSNMSPEDSSIYLCSALAGGASAQYFGPGTRLLVL.

V and J are TRBV20-1 and TRBJ2-2; D unclear. This CDR3 is built from 13 residues. V lost 5 bases to trimming and J lost 7 bases, with 14 bases between them. In germline, CDR1 is DFQATT, CDR2 SNEGSKA (reference sequence). DNA for the CDR3: TGCAGTGCTGCAAGTGATTTAGGCGGGGAGCTGTTTTTT. Translation: CSAASDLGGELFF.

The chain joins TRBV3-1 to TRBJ2-7; TRBD1 might be the D (6 bases). Germline assignment: CDR1 LGHDT and CDR2 YNNKEL (reference sequence). The CDR3 extends over 13 amino acids. V shed 0 bases and J shed 7 bases, with 10 bases lying between them. As DNA, the CDR3 is TGTGCCAGCAGCCAAGACAGGACAGCAGAGCAGTACTTC. Encoded protein: CASSQDRTAEQYF.

This clonotype was counted only a few times. The chain uses TRBV29-1 and TRBJ1-2; D remains ambiguous. Germline V gives CDR1 SQVTM, CDR2 ANQGSEA. The CDR3 contains 11 residues. Trimming cost V 4 bases and J 2 bases, with 5 bases left between them. The CDR3, as DNA: TGCAGCGTTGCGGAGAACTATGGCTACACCTTC. It yields the protein CSVAENYGYTF. The variable domain in full, completed from reference TRBV29-1 and TRBJ1-2, reads SAVISQKPSRDICQRGTSLTIQCQVDSQVTMMFWYRQQPGQSLTLIATANQGSEATYESGFVIDKFPISRPNLTFSTLTVSNMSPEDSSIYLCSVAENYGYTFGSGTRLTVV.